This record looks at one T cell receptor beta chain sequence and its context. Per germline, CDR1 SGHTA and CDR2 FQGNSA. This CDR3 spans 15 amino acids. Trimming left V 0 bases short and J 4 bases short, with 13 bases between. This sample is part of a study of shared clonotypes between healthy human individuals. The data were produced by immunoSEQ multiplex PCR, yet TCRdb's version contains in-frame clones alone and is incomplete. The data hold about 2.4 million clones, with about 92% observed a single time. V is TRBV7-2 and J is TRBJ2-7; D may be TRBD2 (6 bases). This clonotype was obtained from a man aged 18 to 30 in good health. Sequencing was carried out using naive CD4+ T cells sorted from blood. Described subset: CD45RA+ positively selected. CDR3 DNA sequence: TGTGCCAGCAGCTTAGCTAGCGGACCGGTTTACGAGCAGTACTTC. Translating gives CASSLASGPVYEQYF.